The rows below give T cell receptor beta chains drawn from one sample of a study of CD8 T cells in Susac syndrome. In TCRdb, the immunoSEQ multiplex PCR reads were re-called with MiXCR into one record per CDR3 protein. The data contain approximately 150,000 distinct CDR3 sequences, just over 90% of them singletons. Material: CD4+ T cells from PBMCs. These TCRs come from a human donor in good health. Each CDR3 is given with its conserved first and last residue. Fields, in order: clone size, V gene, J gene, D gene, CDR3 protein, CDR3 DNA. D genes are given only for firm matches. Rows may omit the clone size; those that give it use once, few, many or a size class.

clone_size: NA
v_call: TRBV19
j_call: TRBJ1-1
d_call: NA
cdr3_aa: CASSISRGTEAFF
cdr3_nt: TGTGCCAGTAGTATAAGCAGGGGTACTGAAGCTTTCTTT

clone_size: NA
v_call: TRBV3-1
j_call: TRBJ2-7
d_call: TRBD2
cdr3_aa: CASSRLAGGEQYF
cdr3_nt: TGTGCCAGCAGCCGTCTAGCGGGAGGCGAGCAGTACTTC

clone_size: NA
v_call: TRBV20-1
j_call: TRBJ2-2
d_call: NA
cdr3_aa: CSARDPGPSDTGELFF
cdr3_nt: TGCAGTGCTAGAGATCCCGGGCCGTCGGACACCGGGGAGCTGTTTTTT

clone_size: NA
v_call: TRBV30
j_call: TRBJ1-2
d_call: NA
cdr3_aa: CAWNVDLKWGYTF
cdr3_nt: TGTGCCTGGAATGTCGACCTCAAGTGGGGCTACACCTTC

clone_size: NA
v_call: TRBV29-1
j_call: TRBJ1-4
d_call: NA
cdr3_aa: CSAAGTVASTNEKLFF
cdr3_nt: TGCAGCGCTGCCGGGACGGTTGCTTCAACTAATGAAAAACTGTTTTTT

clone_size: NA
v_call: TRBV5-6
j_call: TRBJ2-1
d_call: TRBD2
cdr3_aa: CASSFNSGRDVNEQFF
cdr3_nt: TGTGCCAGCAGCTTCAACAGCGGGAGGGATGTCAATGAGCAGTTCTTC

clone_size: NA
v_call: TRBV5-4
j_call: TRBJ2-2
d_call: TRBD2
cdr3_aa: CASSPQSGGYTGELFF
cdr3_nt: TGTGCCAGCAGCCCCCAAAGCGGGGGGTACACCGGGGAGCTGTTTTTT

clone_size: NA
v_call: TRBV29-1
j_call: TRBJ1-2
d_call: NA
cdr3_aa: CSVGKGLLGNGYTF
cdr3_nt: TGCAGCGTTGGAAAGGGTCTATTGGGCAATGGCTACACCTTC

clone_size: NA
v_call: TRBV6-1
j_call: TRBJ2-2
d_call: NA
cdr3_aa: CASSEWTTNTGELFF
cdr3_nt: TGTGCCAGCAGTGAGTGGACTACGAACACCGGGGAGCTGTTTTTT

clone_size: NA
v_call: TRBV28
j_call: TRBJ2-3
d_call: NA
cdr3_aa: CASSLAHFGQYF
cdr3_nt: TGTGCCAGCAGTTTAGCCCACTTCGGGCAGTATTTT

clone_size: NA
v_call: TRBV5-1
j_call: TRBJ1-6
d_call: TRBD1
cdr3_aa: CASSLYRGSDNSPLHF
cdr3_nt: TGCGCCAGCAGCTTGTACAGGGGGTCTGATAATTCACCCCTCCACTTT

clone_size: NA
v_call: TRBV12-3/TRBV12-4
j_call: TRBJ2-2
d_call: TRBD1
cdr3_aa: CASSPWTGTGTGELFF
cdr3_nt: TGTGCCAGCAGTCCCTGGACAGGAACGGGCACCGGGGAGCTGTTTTTT

clone_size: NA
v_call: TRBV29-1
j_call: TRBJ1-1
d_call: NA
cdr3_aa: CSVAPGWGMNTEAFF
cdr3_nt: TGCAGCGTCGCCCCAGGTTGGGGGATGAACACTGAAGCTTTCTTT

clone_size: NA
v_call: TRBV28
j_call: TRBJ2-7
d_call: TRBD2
cdr3_aa: CASSLSVSGSGYEQYF
cdr3_nt: TGTGCCAGCAGTTTATCGGTTAGCGGGAGTGGATACGAGCAGTACTTC

clone_size: NA
v_call: TRBV19
j_call: TRBJ2-7
d_call: TRBD1
cdr3_aa: CASGTEQTYEQYF
cdr3_nt: TGTGCCAGTGGGACAGAACAGACCTACGAGCAGTACTTC

clone_size: NA
v_call: TRBV20-1
j_call: TRBJ2-3
d_call: NA
cdr3_aa: CSAASTDTQYF
cdr3_nt: TGCAGTGCTGCCAGTACAGATACGCAGTATTTT

clone_size: NA
v_call: TRBV10-3
j_call: TRBJ2-7
d_call: TRBD1
cdr3_aa: CAIRDREAPYEQYF
cdr3_nt: TGTGCCATCCGGGACAGGGAAGCCCCCTACGAGCAGTACTTC

clone_size: once
v_call: TRBV7-7
j_call: TRBJ2-5
d_call: TRBD2
cdr3_aa: CASSPRLAKGETQYF
cdr3_nt: TGTGCTAGCAGCCCTCGACTAGCGAAGGGAGAGACCCAGTACTTC

clone_size: once
v_call: TRBV7-2
j_call: TRBJ2-5
d_call: TRBD1
cdr3_aa: CASSDGTGAGETQYF
cdr3_nt: TGTGCCAGCAGCGACGGGACAGGGGCGGGAGAGACCCAGTACTTC

clone_size: NA
v_call: TRBV18
j_call: TRBJ1-2
d_call: NA
cdr3_aa: CASSPQTGQRANYGYTF
cdr3_nt: TGTGCCAGCTCACCCCAAACTGGACAGCGCGCTAACTATGGCTACACCTTC

clone_size: few
v_call: TRBV28
j_call: TRBJ2-6
d_call: NA
cdr3_aa: CASSLSGANVLTF
cdr3_nt: TGTGCCAGCAGTCTCTCTGGGGCCAACGTCCTGACTTTC

clone_size: NA
v_call: TRBV11-2
j_call: TRBJ2-7
d_call: NA
cdr3_aa: CASSYPGLYEQYF
cdr3_nt: TGTGCCAGCAGCTACCCGGGTCTTTACGAGCAGTACTTC

clone_size: NA
v_call: TRBV5-1
j_call: TRBJ1-2
d_call: NA
cdr3_aa: CASSLASGLGYTF
cdr3_nt: TGCGCCAGCAGCTTGGCTTCAGGGCTTGGCTACACCTTC

clone_size: NA
v_call: TRBV11-2
j_call: TRBJ2-7
d_call: NA
cdr3_aa: CASSWTDSYEQYF
cdr3_nt: TGTGCCAGCAGTTGGACCGACTCCTACGAGCAGTACTTC

clone_size: NA
v_call: TRBV20-1
j_call: TRBJ2-4
d_call: NA
cdr3_aa: CSAGAFQKLAKNIQYF
cdr3_nt: TGCAGTGCTGGGGCATTCCAGAAACTAGCCAAAAACATTCAGTACTTC

clone_size: once
v_call: TRBV30
j_call: TRBJ2-1
d_call: TRBD2
cdr3_aa: CAWKWTSGANEQFF
cdr3_nt: TGTGCCTGGAAGTGGACTAGCGGGGCCAATGAGCAGTTCTTC

clone_size: NA
v_call: TRBV30
j_call: TRBJ1-1
d_call: NA
cdr3_aa: CAWKRSFVGGGTEAFF
cdr3_nt: TGTGCCTGGAAAAGAAGCTTCGTGGGGGGGGGCACTGAAGCTTTCTTT

clone_size: NA
v_call: TRBV18
j_call: TRBJ1-3
d_call: NA
cdr3_aa: CASSPQEGSSGNTIYF
cdr3_nt: TGTGCCAGCTCACCTCAAGAGGGGTCCTCTGGAAACACCATATATTTT

clone_size: NA
v_call: TRBV10-2
j_call: TRBJ2-5
d_call: TRBD1
cdr3_aa: CASSYRDRNQETQYF
cdr3_nt: TGCGCCAGCAGTTACCGGGACAGGAACCAAGAGACCCAGTACTTC

clone_size: NA
v_call: TRBV19
j_call: TRBJ1-5
d_call: TRBD1
cdr3_aa: CASILQGARGNQPQHF
cdr3_nt: TGTGCCAGTATCCTACAGGGGGCGCGGGGCAATCAGCCCCAGCATTTT

clone_size: NA
v_call: TRBV7-9
j_call: TRBJ1-5
d_call: NA
cdr3_aa: CASSSSKGDSNQPQHF
cdr3_nt: TGTGCCAGCAGCTCCTCAAAAGGGGATAGCAATCAGCCCCAGCATTTT

clone_size: NA
v_call: TRBV5-1
j_call: TRBJ2-5
d_call: NA
cdr3_aa: CASSFDVQGGETQYF
cdr3_nt: TGCGCCAGCAGCTTCGATGTGCAAGGAGGTGAGACCCAGTACTTC

clone_size: once
v_call: TRBV11-2
j_call: TRBJ2-1
d_call: TRBD1
cdr3_aa: CASRQGQGPWGQFF
cdr3_nt: TGTGCCAGCCGCCAGGGACAGGGACCATGGGGGCAGTTCTTC

clone_size: NA
v_call: TRBV28
j_call: TRBJ1-2
d_call: NA
cdr3_aa: CASSQEGLRYGYTF
cdr3_nt: TGTGCCAGCAGTCAAGAGGGTCTTCGTTATGGCTACACCTTC

clone_size: once
v_call: TRBV9
j_call: TRBJ2-7
d_call: NA
cdr3_aa: CASSVEGDEQYF
cdr3_nt: TGTGCCAGCAGCGTAGAAGGGGACGAGCAGTACTTC

clone_size: few
v_call: TRBV7-2
j_call: TRBJ2-5
d_call: TRBD1
cdr3_aa: CASSPQGEETQYF
cdr3_nt: TGTGCCAGCAGCCCACAGGGGGAGGAGACCCAGTACTTC

clone_size: NA
v_call: TRBV2
j_call: TRBJ1-5
d_call: TRBD1
cdr3_aa: CASSPTGRNQPQHF
cdr3_nt: TGTGCCAGCAGTCCGACAGGGCGCAATCAGCCCCAGCATTTT

clone_size: NA
v_call: TRBV6-5
j_call: TRBJ2-3
d_call: NA
cdr3_aa: CASSVGLSTDTQYF
cdr3_nt: TGTGCCAGCAGTGTGGGTCTTAGCACAGATACGCAGTATTTT

clone_size: NA
v_call: TRBV5-1
j_call: TRBJ2-3
d_call: TRBD1
cdr3_aa: CASSADRTDTDTQYF
cdr3_nt: TGCGCCAGCAGCGCGGACAGGACGGACACAGATACGCAGTATTTT

clone_size: NA
v_call: TRBV9
j_call: TRBJ2-3
d_call: NA
cdr3_aa: CASSDNTDTQYF
cdr3_nt: TGTGCCAGCAGCGACAACACAGATACGCAGTATTTT

clone_size: once
v_call: TRBV6-5
j_call: TRBJ1-4
d_call: NA
cdr3_aa: CASSYDRMNEKLFF
cdr3_nt: TGTGCCAGCAGTTACGATAGGATGAATGAAAAACTGTTTTTT

clone_size: NA
v_call: TRBV7-9
j_call: TRBJ1-2
d_call: NA
cdr3_aa: CASSLDGRAYTF
cdr3_nt: TGTGCCAGCAGCTTAGATGGCAGAGCGTACACCTTC

clone_size: NA
v_call: TRBV3-1
j_call: TRBJ1-1
d_call: NA
cdr3_aa: CASSQGGGTEAFF
cdr3_nt: TGTGCCAGCAGCCAGGGAGGGGGTACTGAAGCTTTCTTT

clone_size: few
v_call: TRBV6-6
j_call: TRBJ2-5
d_call: NA
cdr3_aa: CASSYSRARTEETQYF
cdr3_nt: TGTGCCAGCAGTTACTCGAGGGCGCGGACAGAAGAGACCCAGTACTTC

clone_size: NA
v_call: TRBV10-3
j_call: TRBJ2-1
d_call: TRBD2
cdr3_aa: CAISVSGRQNEQFF
cdr3_nt: TGTGCCATCAGTGTAAGCGGGAGACAGAATGAGCAGTTCTTC

clone_size: NA
v_call: TRBV20-1
j_call: TRBJ2-3
d_call: NA
cdr3_aa: CSAIRAARRDTDTQYF
cdr3_nt: TGCAGTGCTATCCGCGCGGCACGTCGGGACACAGATACGCAGTATTTT

clone_size: NA
v_call: TRBV5-1
j_call: TRBJ2-2
d_call: NA
cdr3_aa: CASILAPQVTGELFF
cdr3_nt: TGCGCCAGCATCCTAGCGCCCCAGGTCACCGGGGAGCTGTTTTTT

clone_size: NA
v_call: TRBV12-3/TRBV12-4
j_call: TRBJ1-5
d_call: NA
cdr3_aa: CASSFGGQQPQHF
cdr3_nt: TGTGCCAGCAGTTTTGGAGGGCAACAGCCCCAGCATTTT

clone_size: few
v_call: TRBV7-2
j_call: TRBJ2-1
d_call: TRBD2
cdr3_aa: CASSVTSGGYNEQFF
cdr3_nt: TGTGCCAGCAGCGTCACTAGCGGGGGGTACAATGAGCAGTTCTTC

clone_size: NA
v_call: TRBV5-1
j_call: TRBJ1-1
d_call: NA
cdr3_aa: CASSSDLLVGTEAFF
cdr3_nt: TGCGCCAGCAGCTCGGACCTTTTGGTGGGCACTGAAGCTTTCTTT

clone_size: few
v_call: TRBV27
j_call: TRBJ2-2
d_call: TRBD2
cdr3_aa: CASARPGLAGKAGELFF
cdr3_nt: TGTGCCAGCGCACGACCGGGACTAGCGGGGAAGGCCGGGGAGCTGTTTTTT

clone_size: once
v_call: TRBV5-1
j_call: TRBJ2-7
d_call: NA
cdr3_aa: CASSKDSLTYEQYF
cdr3_nt: TGCGCCAGCAGCAAGGACAGCCTAACCTACGAGCAGTACTTC

clone_size: NA
v_call: TRBV7-9
j_call: TRBJ2-4
d_call: NA
cdr3_aa: CASSLGRRTSLRVDIQYF
cdr3_nt: TGTGCCAGCAGCTTAGGTAGACGGACTTCCTTGAGGGTGGACATTCAGTACTTC

clone_size: NA
v_call: TRBV7-2
j_call: TRBJ2-5
d_call: TRBD1
cdr3_aa: CASSLGTGQETQYF
cdr3_nt: TGTGCCAGCAGCCTCGGGACAGGCCAAGAGACCCAGTACTTC